The source of this T cell receptor beta chain is a study of cytomegalovirus exposure and HLA in healthy donors. For this clone: Its antigen remains unidentified.

Study results and limitations: The Asian-associated ancestry cluster reportedly had fewer N-insertions than the approximately 690-donor mean in a later analysis.

PCR amplification relied on 60 Vbeta primers (plus 13 Jbeta primers). In the original analysis: Roughly 80 million unique TCR beta chains, about 12 million shared, were counted in a later analysis. Assay used: immunoSEQ multiplex PCR; TCRdb lists only in-frame clones, some missing. D and trimming come from the DNA, and the V and J calls and clone size come from that table. Of 140,000 to 150,000 clones listed, about 84% are singletons. Looked up from germline, CDR1 is MNHEY and CDR2 is SMNVEV (reference sequence). Trimming stripped 4 bases from V and 1 base from J, with 8 bases between. This CDR3 is built from 14 residues.

The sequence derives from a male donor in good health and CMV-seronegative. Sequenced material: PBMCs. The chain combines TRBV27 with TRBJ2-1, with no clear D. Here the CDR3 DNA reads TGTGCCAGCAGTTCCCCCTATTCCTACAATGAGCAGTTCTTC. It codes for CASSSPYSYNEQFF.